The 5 T cell receptor beta chains listed next were all sequenced from one sample in a study of blood T cell repertoires in COVID-19. Clones were read by immunoSEQ multiplex PCR, and TCRdb kept only the in-frame ones, dropping some. The data hold approximately 80,000 clones, with 88% observed a single time. Sequences were obtained from peripheral blood. These receptors came from a human donor in a cohort sampled during active COVID-19.

This clone has more than one count but fewer than ten. This chain joins TRBV5-5 and TRBJ2-7; the D is unclear. V lost 2 bases, J lost 6 bases, and 12 bases lay in between. CDR1 is SGHKS and CDR2 is YYEKEE in the germline V gene (reference sequence). CDR3 length equals 13 residues. The CDR3 sequence: CASSFLTSVEQYF. CDR3 in DNA: TGTGCCAGCAGCTTTCTAACTTCGGTCGAGCAGTACTTC. Full variable domain (rest looked up from reference TRBV5-5 and TRBJ2-7): DAGVTQSPTHLIKTRGQQVTLRCSPISGHKSVSWYQQVLGQGPQFIFQYYEKEERGRGNFPDRFSARQFPNYSSELNVNALLLGDSALYLCASSFLTSVEQYFGPGTRLTVT.

This chain uses TRBV3-1 (or the pseudogene TRBV3-2) with TRBJ2-1, with unresolved D. The germline CDR1 and CDR2 sequences are LGHDT and YNNKEL (reference sequence). The CDR3 totals 14 residues. The germline V and J ends were trimmed by 4 bases and 6 bases, with 13 bases remaining between them. Written as DNA, the CDR3 is TGTGCCAGCAGCCTAAGCATTCGAGGCAATGAGCAGTTCTTC. The encoded protein is CASSLSIRGNEQFF.

This clone has just one count. V gene TRBV7-9 combines with J gene TRBJ1-2; the match to TRBD1 covers 8 bases. Germline lookup yields CDR1 SEHNR and CDR2 FQNEAQ (reference sequence). V dropped 5 bases and J dropped 2; count of bases not matched to a gene: 7. The CDR3 sequence is 15 residues long. CDR3 region: CASSRLDRVNYGYTF. In DNA form, the CDR3 reads TGTGCCAGCAGCCGTTTGGACAGGGTCAACTATGGCTACACCTTC.

The J gene is TRBJ2-7, the V gene TRBV5-4; a weak D match, TRBD2 (6 bases). Germline V gene data show CDR1 as SGHNT and CDR2 as YYREEE (reference sequence). V lost 10 bases and J 7 bases, leaving 27 bases between the germline ends. This CDR3 is 15 amino acids long. The CDR3 is CALGVGGGLRSEQYF. The CDR3 nucleotides read TGTGCCTTGGGGGTGGGGGGAGGCCTACGATCAGAGCAGTACTTC.

The chain links TRBV7-9 to TRBJ1-2; 8 nucleotides agree with TRBD1. Per germline, CDR1 SEHNR and CDR2 FQNEAQ (reference sequence). Germline trimming cut 1 base from V and 4 bases from J; bases unmatched to any gene: 5. The CDR3 is 15 amino acids. The CDR3 bases are TGTGCCAGCAGCTTAGGGACAGGGATTGGCTATGGCTACACCTTC. It yields the protein CASSLGTGIGYGYTF.